The 10 T cell receptor beta chains listed next were all sequenced from one sample in a study of somatic mutations in cytotoxic T cells in rheumatoid arthritis. Sequencing used immunoSEQ multiplex PCR; TCRdb keeps in-frame clones, though not all of them. The sample holds about 14,000 clones, around nine tenths seen once. The material sequenced was CD4+ T cells sorted from blood. The receptors were sampled from a man between 70 and 80 years old with rheumatoid arthritis.

This clone was observed once. The J gene is TRBJ2-1, the V gene TRBV5-4, with D possibly TRBD2 on 6 matching bases. The CDR3 runs to 15 residues. Germline CDR1 and CDR2: SGHNT and YYREEE (reference sequence). The germline V and J ends were trimmed by 5 bases and 0 bases, with 12 bases remaining between them. This chain's CDR3 is CASRTGLGSYNEQFF. The CDR3 coding sequence is TGTGCCAGCAGGACGGGACTCGGCTCCTACAATGAGCAGTTCTTC.

The genes are TRBV29-1 and TRBJ2-3; TRBD2 matches 11 bases. The CDR3 length is 16 residues. Per germline, CDR1 SQVTM and CDR2 ANQGSEA. V lost 5 bases and J lost 0; bases outside the gene matches: 7. The DNA of the CDR3 is TGCAGCGTTCCTCCGGGACTAGCGGTAAGCACAGATACGCAGTATTTT. Residues: CSVPPGLAVSTDTQYF.

This CDR3 is CASSSNTGELFF. The CDR3 DNA reads as TGTGCCAGCAGTTCAAACACCGGGGAGCTGTTTTTT. This chain uses TRBV27 with TRBJ2-2; no clear D gene. This CDR3 spans 12 amino acids. Germline V gene sequence: CDR1 MNHEY, CDR2 SMNVEV (reference sequence). The V end lost 4 bases, the J end lost 2 bases, and 2 bases lay between the germline ends.

Here the CDR3 reads CSVDKGAGNEQFF. In nucleotides, the CDR3 is TGCAGCGTTGATAAGGGGGCAGGAAATGAGCAGTTCTTC. V is TRBV29-1 and J is TRBJ2-1; 7 nucleotides agree with TRBD1. CDR3 length: 13 residues. V shed 3 bases and J 7 bases; nucleotides not matched to a gene: 6. Germline V CDR1 and CDR2: SQVTM, ANQGSEA.

This sequence joins TRBV28 and TRBJ1-2, with unresolved D. The V gene lost 8 bases and the J gene lost 6 bases, with 25 bases spanning the gap. CDR1 and CDR2 from the germline V gene are MDHEN and SYDVKM. The CDR3 runs to 16 residues. The CDR3 DNA is TGTGCCAGCTCAACCACCCCTAAGGTGGTCGGGAATGGCTACACCTTC. This encodes CASSTTPKVVGNGYTF.

The V gene is TRBV7-9, the J gene TRBJ2-3; weak D call: TRBD2 (6 bases). CDR3 length: 15 residues. CDR1 is SEHNR, CDR2 FQNEAQ, per germline (reference sequence). Trimming took off 5 bases at V and 1 base at J, with 13 bases between the two ends. The CDR3 is CASSVGGYRTDTQYF. CDR3 DNA: TGTGCCAGCAGCGTCGGGGGTTATCGCACAGATACGCAGTATTTT.

Here the CDR3 DNA reads TGTGCCAGCAGAATTCAGGGGGGCTATGGCTACACCTTC. Amino acids: CASRIQGGYGYTF. This sequence joins TRBV5-4 and TRBJ1-2, with 7 bases identical to TRBD1. Trimming at V came to 5 bases and at J to 4 bases, leaving 5 bases not matched to a gene. The CDR3 totals 13 residues. Germline values: CDR1 SGHNT, CDR2 YYREEE (reference sequence).

The chain uses TRBV29-1 and TRBJ2-3, with 10 bases aligning to TRBD2. The CDR3 runs to 15 residues. Germline CDR1 SQVTM, CDR2 ANQGSEA. Unmatched junction bases numbered 6, after V lost 6 bases and J lost 0 bases. The CDR3 loop reads CSVASLAGSTDTQYF. The CDR3 DNA follows: TGCAGCGTCGCTTCACTAGCGGGGAGCACAGATACGCAGTATTTT.

The chain links TRBV8-2 to TRBJ2-6; TRBD2 reflects the table's D call only, with no check against the DNA. TRBV8-2 is a pseudogene segment. The CDR3 is 17 amino acids. The CDR3 nucleotides are TGTGGCATAGCCATAAGGATAACACAAAGCCGGGCCAACGTCCTGACTTTC. Its translation: CGIAIRITQSRANVLTF.

CDR3 sequence reads: CAWSVMGRGNQPQHF. CDR3 sequence (DNA): TGTGCCTGGAGTGTTATGGGGAGAGGCAATCAGCCCCAGCATTTT. The genes are TRBV30 and TRBJ1-5; the D is unclear. The V gene lost 0 bases and the J gene lost 2 bases, with 11 bases spanning the gap. Germline V gene sequence: CDR1 GTSNPN, CDR2 SVGIG (reference sequence). This CDR3 is built from 15 residues.